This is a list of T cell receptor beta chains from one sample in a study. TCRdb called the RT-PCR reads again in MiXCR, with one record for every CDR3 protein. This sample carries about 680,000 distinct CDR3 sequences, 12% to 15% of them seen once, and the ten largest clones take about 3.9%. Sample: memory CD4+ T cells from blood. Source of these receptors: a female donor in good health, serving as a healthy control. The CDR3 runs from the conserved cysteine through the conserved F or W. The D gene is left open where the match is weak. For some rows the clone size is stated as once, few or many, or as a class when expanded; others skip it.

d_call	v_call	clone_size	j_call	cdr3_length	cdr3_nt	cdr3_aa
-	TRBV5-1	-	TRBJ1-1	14	TGCGCCAGCAGCTTGGATACAGGAAACACTGAAGCTTTCTTT	CASSLDTGNTEAFF
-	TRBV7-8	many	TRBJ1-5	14	TGTGCCAGCAGCGGGGGGGCGGTGTCTGGGCCCCAGCATTTT	CASSGGAVSGPQHF
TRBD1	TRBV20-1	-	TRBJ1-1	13	TGCAGTGCTAGAAGAACAGGGGAGGCTGAAGCTTTCTTT	CSARRTGEAEAFF
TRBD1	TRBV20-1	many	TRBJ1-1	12	TGCAGTGCTGGACAGGGTGGCACTGAAGCTTTCTTT	CSAGQGGTEAFF
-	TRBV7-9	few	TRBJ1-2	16	TGTGCCAGCAGCTTAGCAACAGGGTCGGTGAACTATGGCTACACCTTC	CASSLATGSVNYGYTF
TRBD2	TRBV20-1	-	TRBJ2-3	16	TGCAGTGCTTCCGGAGGGACTAGCGGGAGGGCAGATACGCAGTATTTT	CSASGGTSGRADTQYF
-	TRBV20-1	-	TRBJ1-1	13	TGCAGTGCTAGAGTACACTGGAACACTGAAGCTTTCTTT	CSARVHWNTEAFF
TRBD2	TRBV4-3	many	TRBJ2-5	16	TGCGCCAGCAGCCAAGATCGGGCGGGAGGTTCGGAGACCCAGTACTTC	CASSQDRAGGSETQYF
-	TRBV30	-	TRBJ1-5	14	TGTGCCTGGAGTGTAATGGCAGGGGAACAGCCCCAGCATTTT	CAWSVMAGEQPQHF
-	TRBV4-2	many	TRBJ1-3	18	TGTGCCAGCAGCCAAGACTCCGGGACACCAAGCTCTGGAAACACCATATATTTT	CASSQDSGTPSSGNTIYF
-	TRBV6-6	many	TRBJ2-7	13	TGTGCCAGCAGTTCCCAGGGGGGGGGCGAGCAGTACTTC	CASSSQGGGEQYF
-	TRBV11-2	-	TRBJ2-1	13	TGTGCCAGCAGCCACCCGGACGAGGATGAGCAGTTCTTC	CASSHPDEDEQFF
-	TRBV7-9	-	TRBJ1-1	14	TGTGCCAGCAGCTCGTCAGGGTATGTAGCTGAAGCTTTCTTT	CASSSSGYVAEAFF
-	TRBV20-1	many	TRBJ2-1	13	TGCAGTGCTAGTCGGGTATCCTACAATGAGCAGTTCTTC	CSASRVSYNEQFF
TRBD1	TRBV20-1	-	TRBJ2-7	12	TGCAGTGCTAGCTTAGGGGGCTCCGAGCAGTACTTC	CSASLGGSEQYF
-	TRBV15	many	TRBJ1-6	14	TGTGCCACCAGCAGAACCATTGGGGATTCACCCCTCCACTTT	CATSRTIGDSPLHF
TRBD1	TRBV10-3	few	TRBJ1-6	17	TGTGCCATCAGTGGAATTCAGACAGGGGTAAGGGATTCACCCCTCCACTTT	CAISGIQTGVRDSPLHF
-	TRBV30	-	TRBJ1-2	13	TGTGCCTGGACCCCCGGGTTCAACTATGGCTACACCTTC	CAWTPGFNYGYTF
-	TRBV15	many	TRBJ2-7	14	TGTGCCACCAGCAGAGATCAGGGGATTTACGAGCAGTACTTC	CATSRDQGIYEQYF
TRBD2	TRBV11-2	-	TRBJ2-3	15	TGTGCCAGCATCCCGACTAGCGGGAGTTCAGATACGCAGTATTTT	CASIPTSGSSDTQYF
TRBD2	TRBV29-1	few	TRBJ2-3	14	TGCAGTAGTAGCGGGAGGGCCGGCACAGATACGCAGTATTTT	CSSSGRAGTDTQYF
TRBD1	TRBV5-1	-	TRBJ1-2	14	TGCGCCAGCAAGAGGGGGGACAGGGCAGATGGCTACACCTTC	CASKRGDRADGYTF
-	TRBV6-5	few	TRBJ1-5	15	TGTGCCAGCAGTTACGACTATAATAGCAATCAGCCCCAGCATTTT	CASSYDYNSNQPQHF
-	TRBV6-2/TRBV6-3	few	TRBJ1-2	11	TGTGCCAGCAAGCGGCAGTCCGGCTACACCTTC	CASKRQSGYTF
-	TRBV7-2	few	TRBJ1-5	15	TGTGCCAGCAGCTTAGCAGGGGGACTCAATCAGCCCCAGCATTTT	CASSLAGGLNQPQHF
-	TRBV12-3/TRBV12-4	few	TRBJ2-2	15	TGTGCCAGCAGTCCCGGGGGCGTAAACACCGGGGAGCTGTTTTTT	CASSPGGVNTGELFF
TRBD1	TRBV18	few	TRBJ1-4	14	TGTGCCAGCTCAGCCCAGGGGGCGGATGAAAAACTGTTTTTT	CASSAQGADEKLFF
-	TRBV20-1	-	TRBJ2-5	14	TGCAGTGCTAAATATGGGGGATCCGCGGGTGGCCAGTACTTC	CSAKYGGSAGGQYF
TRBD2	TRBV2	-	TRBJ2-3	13	TGTGCCAGCTCGGGACTAGATGCAGATACGCAGTATTTT	CASSGLDADTQYF